A selection of T cell receptor beta chains follows, all from one sample in a study of blood T cell repertoires in COVID-19. The method was immunoSEQ multiplex PCR; TCRdb's version includes in-frame clones alone and lacks a portion of them. The sample shows 55,000 to 75,000 clones, around 89% of them seen only once. The sequencing sample was made of peripheral blood. The source is a human donor in a cohort sampled during active COVID-19. Each CDR3 is given with its conserved first and last residue. D genes are given only for firm matches. Size is stated for part of the rows, as once, few or many counts, or as a class when the clone is expanded.

d_gene,abundance,v_gene,j_gene,CDR3nt,CDR3aa
NA,few,TRBV30,TRBJ2-1,TGTGCCTGGACCGAGTGGGAGCGTCCGGGAAGGGAGCAGTTCTTC,CAWTEWERPGREQFF
NA,few,TRBV4-2,TRBJ1-4,TGTGCCAGCAGCCAAGACCCAGGGAAGGGAGAAAAACTGTTTTTT,CASSQDPGKGEKLFF
NA,NA,TRBV20-1,TRBJ2-7,TGCAGTGCTCGGCTATTAGCCGAGCAGTACTTC,CSARLLAEQYF
NA,NA,TRBV3-1/TRBV3-2,TRBJ1-3,TGTGCCAGCAGCCTCCGGGACACAAGTACTGGAAACACCATATATTTT,CASSLRDTSTGNTIYF
TRBD1,NA,TRBV6-5,TRBJ1-3,TGTGCCATCACTCAACAACCGGGACAGTCATCGGAGTATTTT,CAITQQPGQSSEYF
NA,NA,TRBV4-3,TRBJ1-1,TGCGCCAGCAGCCAAGATGAGGGGGGGATGACTGAAGCTTTCTTT,CASSQDEGGMTEAFF
TRBD2,once,TRBV11-3,TRBJ2-1,TGTGCCAGCAGCTTGGGATTTAGCGGGAGGGGAGGTATGGAGGATGAGCAGTTCTTC,CASSLGFSGRGGMEDEQFF
NA,once,TRBV7-9,TRBJ2-3,TGTGCCAGCAGCAACAGACAGCCAAGCACAGATACGCAGTATTTT,CASSNRQPSTDTQYF
NA,NA,TRBV30,TRBJ1-1,TGTGCCTGGAGTTCGGGTTACTACACTGAAGCTTTCTTT,CAWSSGYYTEAFF
TRBD1,NA,TRBV9,TRBJ2-7,TGTGCCAGCAGCGGGCTTGGGACAGGGTTAACTAAGCAGTACTTC,CASSGLGTGLTKQYF
NA,NA,TRBV5-6,TRBJ1-2,TGTGCCAGCAGCAGAACAGGATCTAACTATGGCTACACCTTC,CASSRTGSNYGYTF
TRBD2,NA,TRBV9,TRBJ2-3,TGTGCCAGCAGCGTAGAAAGCGGGGACCACACAGATACGCAGTATTTT,CASSVESGDHTDTQYF
TRBD2,NA,TRBV7-9,TRBJ2-1,TGTGCCAGCAGCCACGGGGGACTAGACTACAATGAGCAGTTCTTC,CASSHGGLDYNEQFF
TRBD2,NA,TRBV2,TRBJ2-5,TGTGCCAGCGGGAGGGATGGCCAAGAGACCCAGTACTTC,CASGRDGQETQYF
TRBD2,NA,TRBV7-8,TRBJ2-7,TGTGCCAGCAGCCATACTAGCGGGCCCGTTCCTTCCTACGAGCAGTACTTC,CASSHTSGPVPSYEQYF
NA,few,TRBV5-6,TRBJ2-7,TGTGCCAGCAGCTTGGTTCCAGGTAGCTCCTACGAGCAGTACTTC,CASSLVPGSSYEQYF
TRBD2,once,TRBV7-8,TRBJ2-1,TGTGCCAGCATAAGGACTCGGACTAGCGGGAACAATGAGCAGTTCTTC,CASIRTRTSGNNEQFF
NA,NA,TRBV28,TRBJ1-1,TGTGCCAGCAGTCCCACACGTGTACAGGGTCCGAACACTGAAGCTTTCTTT,CASSPTRVQGPNTEAFF